The 30 T cell receptor beta chains below all came from one sample that was sequenced in a study of cytomegalovirus exposure and HLA in healthy donors. Produced via immunoSEQ multiplex PCR; TCRdb's table is partial and in-frame only. The repertoire includes 150,000 to 200,000 clones, 84% of them detected once, and 10% to 13% sits in the top ten. The sample consisted of PBMCs. Every receptor here comes from a man between 25 and 39 years old in good health and CMV-seropositive.

The chain recombines TRBV19 with TRBJ2-4; TRBD1 matches at 9 bases. The germline V gene encodes CDR1 LNHDA and CDR2 SQIVND (reference sequence). J lost 0 bases, V lost 5 bases, and 5 bases had no gene match. CDR3 size: 16 residues. Here the CDR3 reads CASSPGQGRAKNIQYF. The CDR3 DNA reads as TGTGCCAGTAGTCCCGGACAGGGGAGAGCCAAAAACATTCAGTACTTC.

The V and J genes are TRBV7-9 and TRBJ2-2; 8 bases map to TRBD2. The trim removed 3 bases at V and 6 bases at J, leaving 3 bases unmatched. This CDR3 is 14 amino acids long. Germline V gene lookup returns CDR1 SEHNR and CDR2 FQNEAQ (reference sequence). The CDR3 DNA is TGTGCCAGCAGCTTGAGACTAGCGTCCGGGGAGCTGTTTTTT. This sequence encodes CASSLRLASGELFF.

By share, this clone ranks as medium-sized. The chain carries TRBV27 and TRBJ1-5, with a possible D match to TRBD1 (6 bases). The CDR3 covers 15 residues. V shed 5 bases and J shed 1 base, with 12 bases lying between them. CDR1 and CDR2 (germline): MNHEY, SMNVEV (reference sequence). This chain's CDR3 is CASSVNGQSNQPQHF. In DNA, the CDR3 is TGTGCCAGCAGTGTAAACGGACAGAGCAATCAGCCCCAGCATTTT.

This chain links TRBV18 with TRBJ1-2; tentatively, D is TRBD1 (5 bases). The length of the CDR3 is 16 residues. With 3 bases removed from V and 5 bases from J, the gap between germline ends came to 19 bases. Germline V lookup: CDR1 KGHSH, CDR2 LQKENI. The CDR3 DNA reads as TGTGCCAGCTCACCCAGCCAGGGTTTACTTGGGTATGGCTACACCTTC. Protein sequence: CASSPSQGLLGYGYTF.

The chain recombines TRBV4-2 with TRBJ2-2, with TRBD2 matching over 7 bases. The CDR3 sequence is 16 residues long. V lost 8 bases and J lost 0; bases outside the gene matches: 9. Germline CDR1 is LGHNA and CDR2 is YNFKEQ. CDR3 DNA: TGTGCCAGCGGAATTAATGCGGGAGCGAACACCGGGGAGCTGTTTTTT. Protein product: CASGINAGANTGELFF.

The genes are TRBV27 and TRBJ2-3, with no clear D. Trimming took off 3 bases at V and 2 bases at J, with 6 bases between the two ends. The germline CDR1 and CDR2 sequences are MNHEY and SMNVEV (reference sequence). The CDR3 contains 13 residues. CDR3 coding DNA: TGTGCCAGCAGTTTCCGTTTCACAGATACGCAGTATTTT. Amino acids: CASSFRFTDTQYF.

This chain joins TRBV7-8 and TRBJ2-7, with a tentative D call TRBD2 (6 bases). Trimming took off 5 bases at V and 5 bases at J, with 19 bases between the two ends. CDR3 length: 15 amino acids. CDR1 and CDR2 from the germline V gene are SGHVS and FQNEAQ. The CDR3 loop is CASSPSTTSRNEQYF. The CDR3 DNA follows: TGTGCCAGCAGCCCCAGTACCACTAGCAGAAACGAGCAGTACTTC.

The chain has TRBV6-4 and TRBJ2-3; 11 bases are shared with TRBD2. This CDR3 region has 15 residues. The V segment lost 6 bases and the J segment 4 bases; nucleotides outside the gene matches: 6. In germline, CDR1 is MRHNA, CDR2 SNTAGT. The DNA for the CDR3 is TGTGCCAGCAGCGCCGGGACTAGCGGAGCAGATACGCAGTATTTT. Amino acids: CASSAGTSGADTQYF.

The rearrangement joins TRBV19 to TRBJ2-7; D perhaps matches TRBD1 (5 bases). Germline lookup yields CDR1 LNHDA and CDR2 SQIVND (reference sequence). Trimming took off 1 base at V and 5 bases at J, with 9 bases between the two ends. The CDR3 is 13 residues long. CDR3 coding DNA: TGTGCCAGTAGTATAGTGGGGCAGAACGAGCAGTACTTC. It codes for CASSIVGQNEQYF.

The V call is TRBV7-9, the J call TRBJ2-6, with 10 bases identical to TRBD1. CDR1 SEHNR and CDR2 FQNEAQ come from the germline V gene (reference sequence). The V segment lost 5 bases and the J segment 3 bases; nucleotides outside the gene matches: 7. This CDR3 has 17 amino acids. CDR3 amino acids: CASSPRDRGRGANVLTF. The CDR3 DNA follows: TGTGCCAGCAGCCCAAGGGACAGGGGTCGTGGGGCCAACGTCCTGACTTTC.

The chain uses TRBV7-9 and TRBJ1-2, with unresolved D. V gave up 6 bases and J gave up 8 bases, with 16 bases separating them. The germline V gene encodes CDR1 SEHNR and CDR2 FQNEAQ (reference sequence). This CDR3 contains 13 residues. Here the CDR3 DNA reads TGTGCCAGCAGTCTCGGAGGGTCTCGGGGCTACACCTTC. Encoded protein: CASSLGGSRGYTF. The full variable domain, rest sourced from reference TRBV7-9 and TRBJ1-2, is DTGVSQNPRHKITKRGQNVTFRCDPISEHNRLYWYRQTLGQGPEFLTYFQNEAQLEKSRLLSDRFSAERPKGSFSTLEIQRTEQGDSAMYLCASSLGGSRGYTFGSGTRLTVV.

This chain connects TRBV6-5 to TRBJ2-7; D is possibly TRBD1 (6 bases). Germline CDR1 is MNHEY and CDR2 is SVGAGI. This CDR3 is built from 14 residues. V was cut by 7 bases and J by 7 bases, with 20 bases left in between. In DNA, the CDR3 is TGTGCCAGCATTCCTCAAGGGGGAGTTCGGGAGCAGTACTTC. Protein sequence: CASIPQGGVREQYF.

The V and J genes are TRBV28 and TRBJ1-1; TRBD1 might be the D (6 bases). The V gene lost 5 bases and the J gene lost 2 bases, with 15 bases spanning the gap. Per germline, CDR1 MDHEN and CDR2 SYDVKM. The CDR3 extends over 15 amino acids. In DNA, the CDR3 is TGTGCCAGCAGTGGACCGGGACAAGATAACACTGAAGCTTTCTTT. Its protein is CASSGPGQDNTEAFF.

V usage is TRBV9 and J usage is TRBJ2-2; D is ambiguous. There are 15 residues in the CDR3. Germline-derived CDR1 and CDR2 are SGDLS and YYNGEE. V was trimmed by 3 bases and J by 3 bases, leaving 12 bases between them. CDR3 region: CASSARHLDTGELFF. CDR3 coding DNA: TGTGCCAGCAGCGCCCGACACTTAGACACCGGGGAGCTGTTTTTT.

The chain joins TRBV4-3 to TRBJ1-2, with D possibly matching TRBD1 (5 bases). In germline, CDR1 is LGHNA, CDR2 YSLEER. The CDR3 spans 14 residues. The V gene lost 0 bases and the J gene lost 4 bases, with 9 bases spanning the gap. The CDR3 coding sequence is TGCGCCAGCAGCCAAGAATCAGGGTTCTATGGCTACACCTTC. As protein: CASSQESGFYGYTF.

This clone has more than one count but fewer than ten. This rearrangement joins TRBV13 to TRBJ1-6; D not certain. Germline CDR1 is PRHDT and CDR2 is FYEKMQ (reference sequence). The CDR3 sequence is 16 residues long. V lost 1 base to trimming and J lost 0 bases, with 7 bases between them. Here the CDR3 reads CASSLVTDSYNSPLHF. DNA of the CDR3: TGTGCCAGCAGCTTAGTAACAGACTCCTATAATTCACCCCTCCACTTT. Using reference TRBV13 and TRBJ1-6 for the parts outside the CDR3, the full variable domain is AAGVIQSPRHLIKEKRETATLKCYPIPRHDTVYWYQQGPGQDPQFLISFYEKMQSDKGSIPDRFSAQQFSDYHSELNMSSLELGDSALYFCASSLVTDSYNSPLHFGNGTRLTVT.

The V gene is TRBV28, the J gene TRBJ1-1, with D possibly TRBD1 on 5 matching bases. With 0 bases removed from V and 1 base from J, the gap between germline ends came to 9 bases. CDR1 MDHEN and CDR2 SYDVKM come from the germline V gene. This CDR3 has 15 amino acids. The CDR3: CASSLWDNRNTEAFF. The CDR3 DNA reads as TGTGCCAGCAGTTTATGGGACAACCGGAACACTGAAGCTTTCTTT.

V gene TRBV9 combines with J gene TRBJ2-1, with TRBD2 matching over 10 bases. The junction had 8 bases not matched to a gene; V was cut back by 4 bases and J by 7 bases. Germline assignment: CDR1 SGDLS and CDR2 YYNGEE. There are 15 residues in the CDR3. The CDR3 protein is CASSPVVLAGNEQFF. In DNA, the CDR3 is TGTGCCAGCAGCCCTGTGGTACTAGCGGGAAATGAGCAGTTCTTC.

This clone was picked up a small number of times. V is TRBV5-1 and J is TRBJ2-7, with TRBD2 as a possible D gene (5 bases). The V end was cut by 5 bases, the J end by 2 bases, with 17 bases between. Germline CDR1 SGHRS, CDR2 YFSETQ. The CDR3 loop spans 15 amino acids. Here the CDR3 reads CASRTTPGSTYEQYF. CDR3 in DNA: TGCGCCAGCAGGACGACCCCGGGAAGTACCTACGAGCAGTACTTC.

This clone was seen just once. This chain connects TRBV28 to TRBJ2-5; a possible D gene is TRBD1 (6 bases). This CDR3 has 14 residues. Germline assignment: CDR1 MDHEN and CDR2 SYDVKM. V was pared by 2 bases and J by 1 base, with 8 bases between. The CDR3 protein is CASSLLTGQETQYF. For the CDR3, the DNA is TGTGCCAGCAGTTTACTGACAGGCCAAGAGACCCAGTACTTC.

This clone was seen only once. V is TRBV5-1 and J is TRBJ2-7, with TRBD1 identical over 10 bases. After removal of 7 bases from V and 2 bases from J, the junction contained 6 bases not matched to a gene. The V gene's germline CDR1 is SGHRS and CDR2 YFSETQ. The CDR3 totals 14 residues. The CDR3 region is CASRTGTGAYEQYF. The CDR3 DNA reads as TGCGCCAGCCGGACCGGGACAGGGGCCTACGAGCAGTACTTC.

The chain has TRBV5-1 and TRBJ1-3, with D possibly matching TRBD1 (5 bases). The CDR3 extends over 15 amino acids. Looked up from germline, CDR1 is SGHRS and CDR2 is YFSETQ. V was pared by 7 bases and J by 0 bases, with 14 bases between. The DNA for the CDR3 is TGCGCCAGCGCCCCCCAGGGCCACTCTGGAAACACCATATATTTT. Translating it yields CASAPQGHSGNTIYF.

The rearrangement uses TRBV11-3 and TRBJ1-1; TRBD1 might be the D (5 bases). The CDR3 consists of 14 residues. Trimming pared 1 base from V and 1 base from J, leaving 7 bases between. The V gene's germline CDR1 is SGHNT and CDR2 YENEEA. The DNA of the CDR3 is TGTGCCAGCAGCTTAGGACAGCGGAACACTGAAGCTTTCTTT. Encoded protein: CASSLGQRNTEAFF.

V and J are TRBV27 and TRBJ2-7; TRBD2 is a possible D gene (5 bases). Trimming cost V 6 bases and J 4 bases, with 28 bases left between them. CDR3 length: 18 residues. Germline loops: CDR1 MNHEY, CDR2 SMNVEV (reference sequence). The CDR3 sequence is CASRSLKYRGRTVYEQYF. CDR3 bases: TGTGCCAGCAGATCTCTTAAGTATCGCGGCAGGACTGTTTACGAGCAGTACTTC.

The chain has TRBV11-1 and TRBJ2-3; D unclear. The CDR3 loop spans 13 amino acids. Germline assignment: CDR1 SGHAT and CDR2 FQDESV (reference sequence). Trimming shortened V by 5 bases and J by 6 bases, and 12 bases separated the two germline ends. CDR3 DNA sequence: TGTGCCAGCAGCAGTCGAGTGGGCGATACGCAGTATTTT. Protein sequence: CASSSRVGDTQYF.

This sequence joins TRBV19 and TRBJ1-5; TRBD1 might be the D (5 bases). Germline V lookup: CDR1 LNHDA, CDR2 SQIVND (reference sequence). The V end was cut by 5 bases, the J end by 5 bases, with 10 bases between. There are 13 residues in the CDR3. The CDR3: CASSPGIDQPQHF. CDR3 nucleotide sequence: TGTGCCAGTAGTCCAGGGATTGATCAGCCCCAGCATTTT.

The CDR3 DNA follows: TGTGCCAGCAGTTACTCGACGCCAGGCCCGGTGGATACGCAGTATTTT. Translated, it gives CASSYSTPGPVDTQYF. The chain has TRBV6-5 and TRBJ2-3, with no clear D. The V end lost 0 bases, the J end lost 6 bases, and 16 bases lay between the germline ends. The CDR3 extends over 16 amino acids. Germline V gene data show CDR1 as MNHEY and CDR2 as SVGAGI.

In this sample, this clone turned up once. The genes are TRBV14 and TRBJ2-3; TRBD1 matches 7 bases. Germline lookup yields CDR1 SGHDN and CDR2 FVKESK. The V segment lost 3 bases and the J segment 2 bases; nucleotides outside the gene matches: 5. This CDR3 contains 15 residues. In nucleotides, the CDR3 is TGTGCCAGCAGCCACACCGGGACAGACACAGATACGCAGTATTTT. As protein: CASSHTGTDTDTQYF.

V is TRBV11-1 and J is TRBJ2-3, with D maybe TRBD1 (5 bases). The CDR3 is 14 amino acids. The germline V and J ends were trimmed by 1 base and 4 bases, with 9 bases remaining between them. The V gene's germline CDR1 is SGHAT and CDR2 FQDESV (reference sequence). The CDR3 DNA is TGTGCCAGCAGCTTAGTCGTAGGGGCAGATACGCAGTATTTT. This gives the protein CASSLVVGADTQYF. Variable domain in full (rest from reference TRBV11-1 and TRBJ2-3): EAEVAQSPRYKITEKSQAVAFWCDPISGHATLYWYRQILGQGPELLVQFQDESVVDDSQLPKDRFSAERLKGVDSTLKIQPAELGDSAMYLCASSLVVGADTQYFGPGTRLTVL.

The gene calls are TRBV27 and TRBJ2-2; 9 bases are shared with TRBD1. The CDR3 contains 14 residues. CDR1 is MNHEY and CDR2 is SMNVEV in the germline V gene (reference sequence). The V segment lost 5 bases and the J segment 7 bases; nucleotides outside the gene matches: 5. DNA for the CDR3: TGTGCCAGCAGTCCGACAGGGGGAATCGGGGAGCTGTTTTTT. Protein sequence: CASSPTGGIGELFF.